A selection of T cell receptor beta chains follows, all from one sample in a study of technical replicates of blood from several donors. TCRdb's copy holds only in-frame clones and misses some; the assay was immunoSEQ multiplex PCR. The sample lists under 100,000 clones, roughly 94% seen once, with 0.25% in the top ten. Material: T cells isolated from PBMCs. These receptors all come from a human donor in good health. Each CDR3 is given with its conserved first and last residue. Each record gives: CDR3 length, D gene, V gene, J gene, clone size, CDR3 protein, CDR3 DNA. The D gene is left open where the match is weak. Part of the rows lack a size; the others show once, few, many or a class for expanded clones.

16	NA	TRBV10-1	TRBJ1-1	NA	CASSEFEQGLFSEAFF	TGCGCCAGCAGTGAGTTCGAACAGGGCCTTTTTTCTGAAGCTTTCTTT
14	NA	TRBV5-1	TRBJ2-3	NA	CASSLGESTDTQYF	TGCGCCAGCAGCTTGGGGGAGAGCACAGATACGCAGTATTTT
13	NA	TRBV6-1	TRBJ2-1	NA	CASLRGEGNEQFF	TGTGCCAGTTTACGTGGAGAAGGCAATGAGCAGTTCTTC
16	NA	TRBV4-1	TRBJ2-4	NA	CASSQEGPGAENIQYF	TGCGCCAGCAGCCAAGAAGGTCCGGGAGCAGAAAACATTCAGTACTTC
15	NA	TRBV9	TRBJ1-2	NA	CASSAAYGGGRGYTF	TGTGCCAGCAGCGCCGCCTACGGGGGTGGACGAGGCTACACCTTC
16	TRBD2	TRBV5-4	TRBJ2-5	NA	CASSGGLAGDVETQYF	TGTGCCAGCAGCGGGGGCCTAGCGGGAGATGTGGAGACCCAGTACTTC
16	TRBD2	TRBV5-1	TRBJ2-5	NA	CASSLVALAGQETQYF	TGCGCCAGCAGCTTGGTAGCGCTAGCGGGACAAGAGACCCAGTACTTC
13	NA	TRBV5-1	TRBJ1-1	NA	CASSLAGGAEAFF	TGCGCCAGCAGCTTAGCTGGGGGCGCTGAAGCTTTCTTT
15	TRBD1	TRBV5-4	TRBJ2-7	NA	CASSLGQGGSYEQYF	TGTGCCAGCAGCTTGGGACAGGGCGGGTCCTACGAGCAGTACTTC
14	NA	TRBV13	TRBJ2-7	NA	CASSTEAGNYEQYF	TGTGCCAGCAGCACCGAGGCAGGGAACTACGAGCAGTACTTC
13	TRBD1	TRBV27	TRBJ2-7	NA	CASSFGQGYEQYF	TGTGCCAGCAGTTTCGGACAGGGCTACGAGCAGTACTTC
17	TRBD1	TRBV28	TRBJ2-4	NA	CASSFQGQLLAKNIQYF	TGTGCCAGCAGTTTTCAGGGACAGTTACTAGCCAAAAACATTCAGTACTTC
11	NA	TRBV30	TRBJ1-1	few	CACRGNTEAFF	TGTGCCTGCAGGGGGAACACTGAAGCTTTCTTT
13	TRBD1	TRBV19	TRBJ1-2	NA	CASVGQGVRGYTF	TGTGCCAGTGTCGGACAGGGGGTTCGTGGCTACACCTTC
14	TRBD1	TRBV6-5	TRBJ2-1	NA	CASRRDRADNEQFF	TGTGCCAGCAGGCGGGACAGGGCCGACAATGAGCAGTTCTTC
14	TRBD1	TRBV6-1	TRBJ1-1	NA	CASRPQGANTEAFF	TGTGCCAGCAGACCACAGGGGGCGAACACTGAAGCTTTCTTT
11	TRBD1	TRBV29-1	TRBJ1-2	NA	CSARQGDGYTF	TGCAGCGCCCGACAGGGGGATGGCTACACCTTC
18	TRBD2	TRBV5-1	TRBJ2-1	NA	CASSLLTGGSTASAEQFF	TGCGCCAGCAGCTTGTTAACGGGAGGGAGCACGGCGTCTGCTGAGCAGTTCTTC
14	NA	TRBV5-6	TRBJ2-5	NA	CASSWGQKGETQYF	TGTGCCAGCAGCTGGGGACAAAAAGGAGAGACCCAGTACTTC
16	TRBD2	TRBV7-8	TRBJ2-7	NA	CASSGRLAGDSYEQYF	TGTGCCAGCAGTGGCCGACTAGCGGGGGACTCCTACGAGCAGTACTTC
13	NA	TRBV4-1	TRBJ2-7	NA	CASSQELFYEQYF	TGCGCCAGCAGCCAAGAGTTATTCTACGAGCAGTACTTC
15	TRBD1	TRBV4-1	TRBJ2-7	NA	CASSQEDRVVYEQYF	TGCGCCAGCAGCCAAGAAGACAGGGTAGTCTACGAGCAGTACTTC
14	TRBD1	TRBV19	TRBJ2-7	NA	CASSRGTGGDEQYF	TGTGCCAGTAGCCGCGGGACAGGGGGCGACGAGCAGTACTTC
16	TRBD1	TRBV4-1	TRBJ2-1	NA	CASSHLPGQGEDEQFF	TGCGCCAGCAGCCATTTGCCGGGACAGGGTGAGGATGAGCAGTTCTTC
14	TRBD1	TRBV18	TRBJ2-3	NA	CASSPGQARGTQYF	TGTGCCAGCTCACCAGGACAGGCTCGGGGTACGCAGTATTTT
13	TRBD2	TRBV2	TRBJ2-7	NA	CASGTSGSVEQYF	TGTGCCAGCGGCACTAGCGGGAGTGTCGAGCAGTACTTC
15	NA	TRBV7-9	TRBJ1-1	NA	CASRFTFTGNTEAFF	TGTGCCAGCAGATTTACGTTTACAGGGAACACTGAAGCTTTCTTT
13	NA	TRBV29-1	TRBJ2-1	NA	CSVEQRSNTEQFF	TGCAGCGTTGAACAGCGGAGTAATACTGAGCAGTTCTTC
13	TRBD1	TRBV29-1	TRBJ1-1	NA	CSVRTGGRTEAFF	TGCAGCGTCAGGACAGGGGGGAGGACTGAAGCTTTCTTT
15	TRBD1	TRBV6-5	TRBJ2-2	NA	CASSYSTGDTGELFF	TGTGCCAGCAGTTACTCGACAGGGGACACCGGGGAGCTGTTTTTT
15	TRBD1	TRBV10-2	TRBJ2-2	NA	CASRSRTGDLGELFF	TGCGCCAGCAGGAGCAGGACAGGGGACCTCGGGGAGCTGTTTTTT